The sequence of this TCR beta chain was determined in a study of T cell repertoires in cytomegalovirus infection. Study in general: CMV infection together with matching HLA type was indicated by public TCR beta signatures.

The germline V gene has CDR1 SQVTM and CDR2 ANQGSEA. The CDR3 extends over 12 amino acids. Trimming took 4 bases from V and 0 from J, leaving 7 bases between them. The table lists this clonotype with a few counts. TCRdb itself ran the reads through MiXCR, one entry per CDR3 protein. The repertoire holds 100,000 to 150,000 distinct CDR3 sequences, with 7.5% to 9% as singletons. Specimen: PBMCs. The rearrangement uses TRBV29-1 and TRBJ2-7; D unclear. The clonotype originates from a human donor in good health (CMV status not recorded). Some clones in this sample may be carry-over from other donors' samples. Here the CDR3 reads CSVGVSSYEQYF. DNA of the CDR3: TGCAGCGTTGGTGTCAGCTCCTACGAGCAGTACTTC.